These 8 T cell receptor beta chains were all obtained from the same sample, sequenced in a study of tumor-infiltrating lymphocytes in primary liver carcinoma (TCRdb year 2017). Blood RNA was extracted from unsorted whole blood using TRIzol reagent, and germline DNA was obtained with the DNeasy Blood & Tissue kit. Data came from an Illumina HiSeq 2500. A constant-region primer and ProtoScript II reverse transcriptase were used to reverse-transcribe TCRbeta-specific cDNA from about 0.55 ug total RNA. TCRbeta libraries were built with three nested multiplex PCR rounds, a slightly modified ARM-PCR procedure. Multiplex TRBV1-TRBV30 forward primers and a Cbeta reverse primer were used in the first two PCR rounds, each of which was run for about 10 cycles. The public sequencing data were trimmed at Q25 with fastp and processed into clonotypes with MiXCR by TCRdb, which kept only in-frame beta chains. Rows are unified per CDR3 protein, each entry keeping the most common DNA and genes. For this sample the table gives nearly 200,000 distinct CDR3 sequences, of which approximately 64% were detected only once. 5.5% to 9% of the sample goes to the ten largest clones.

The material sequenced was peripheral blood. Every receptor here comes from a woman aged 60-75 years with primary liver carcinoma and hepatitis B virus infection.

Concerning this clonotype: Mismatch with germline at one junction end may stem from a read error. The rearrangement links TRBV5-1 to TRBJ2-3, with D possibly TRBD1 on 5 matching bases. Germline CDR1 and CDR2: SGHRS and YFSETQ. There are 15 residues in the CDR3. The CDR3 nucleotides read TGCGCCAGCAGCCGGACGTCCCTTCCGACAGATAGGCAGTATTTT. Its translation is CASSRTSLPTDRQYF. Full variable domain (outside the CDR3, taken from reference TRBV5-1 and TRBJ2-3): KAGVTQTPRYLIKTRGQQVTLSCSPISGHRSVSWYQQTPGQGLQFLFEYFSETQRNKGNFPGRFSGRQFSNSRSEMNVSTLELGDSALYLCASSRTSLPTDRQYFGPGTRLTVL.

This clonotype was seen only a few times. V and J are TRBV6-6 and TRBJ1-5; no firm D call. V shed 6 bases and J shed 3 bases, with 18 bases lying between them. CDR1 is MNHNY, CDR2 SVGAGI, per germline (reference sequence). The CDR3 totals 16 residues. CDR3 sequence (DNA): TGTGCCAGCAGGAACTCAGCGGGCAGTAACAATCAGCCCCAGCATTTT. Protein sequence: CASRNSAGSNNQPQHF.

In regard to this clonotype: Germline is not matched at one junction end, which may reflect a read error. The V gene is TRBV12-3 or TRBV12-4, the J gene TRBJ2-2, with D perhaps being TRBD1 or TRBD2 (5 bases each). The CDR3 sequence is 16 residues long. This chain's CDR3 is CGSSRGTLANTGELFF. DNA for the CDR3: TGTGGCAGCAGTCGAGGGACCCTAGCGAACACCGGGGAGCTGTTTTTT.

A word on this clonotype: A read error may account for a junction end that differs from germline. This rearrangement joins TRBV4-1 to TRBJ1-2; TRBD1 might be the D (5 bases). Germline CDR1 is MGHRA and CDR2 is YSYEKL. The CDR3 loop spans 14 amino acids. The chain's CDR3 is CASSQGPGNYSYTF. CDR3 nucleotide sequence: TGCGCCAGCAGCCAGGGGCCAGGGAACTATAGCTACACCTTC.

This clonotype came up many times. The chain uses TRBV7-9 and TRBJ2-7; 7 positions match TRBD1. Germline CDR1 SEHNR, CDR2 FQNEAQ (reference sequence). Trimming at V came to 1 base and at J to 7 bases, leaving 7 bases not matched to a gene. CDR3 size: 14 residues. The CDR3 region has the DNA TGTGCCAGCAGCTTAGGGGGACAGCGAGGGGAGCAGTACTTC. Protein: CASSLGGQRGEQYF.

Worth noting for this clonotype: At one of its ends the junction is not consistent with the germline gene, which may arise from a read error. This sequence joins TRBV11-2 and TRBJ2-1, with TRBD2 identical over 7 bases. The CDR3 sequence is 18 residues long. Germline values: CDR1 SGHAT, CDR2 FQNNGV. The CDR3, as DNA: TGTGCCATCAGCTTAAAGCCTAGCGGATACAGCTTCTACAATGAGCAGTTCTTC. This gives the protein CAISLKPSGYSFYNEQFF.

Comments on this clonotype: The junction shows a germline mismatch at one end, possibly a read error. The V call is TRBV6-5, the J call TRBJ2-1, with 7 bases matching TRBD2. Germline lookup yields CDR1 MNHEY and CDR2 SVGAGI. This CDR3 is 15 amino acids long. The CDR3, as DNA: TGTGTCAGCGGCCGCACCGGCGGGAGAAGCAATGAGCAGTTCTTC. This translates into CVSGRTGGRSNEQFF.

CDR3 nucleotide sequence: TGCGCCAGCAGCCTAATAGCGGGAGTGAGGTACGAGCAGTACTTC. It encodes CASSLIAGVRYEQYF. The chain uses TRBV5-1 and TRBJ2-7; 9 bases align to TRBD2. CDR1 is SGHRS and CDR2 is YFSETQ in the germline V gene. The V and J ends lost 4 bases and 4 bases, in that order; junction bases with no gene match: 9. The CDR3 has 15 amino acids.